What follows is one T cell receptor (beta chain) and its context. This specimen comes from a study of OX40 agonist ivuxolimab in advanced cancers. The data were produced by immunoSEQ multiplex PCR, yet TCRdb's version contains in-frame clones alone and is incomplete. Of tens of thousands of clones in the sample, 85% are singletons; the top ten hold 4%. The CDR3 length is 13 residues. The V gene end was trimmed by 5 bases and the J gene end by 9 bases; junction bases not matched to a gene: 6. Germline V gene sequence: CDR1 SGHNT, CDR2 YYREEE (reference sequence). This chain joins TRBV5-4 and TRBJ2-1, with TRBD1 matching over 9 bases. This clonotype was obtained from an adult with an advanced solid tumor such as melanoma, head and neck, liver or kidney cancer. Sequencing used CD4+ or CD8+ T cells sorted from blood, obtained in a trial of the OX40 agonist ivuxolimab. CDR3 region: CASSRDRDGEQFF. In DNA form, the CDR3 reads TGTGCCAGCAGTCGGGACAGGGACGGTGAGCAGTTCTTC.